What follows are 21 T cell receptor beta chains derived from one specimen sequenced in a study of blood T cell repertoires in COVID-19. This table comes from immunoSEQ multiplex PCR, and its TCRdb copy is limited to in-frame clones, with some not included. The sample has more than 300,000 clones; approximately 90% are singletons. Sequencing input: peripheral blood. These receptors were taken from a young woman who had recovered from COVID-19.

The rearrangement joins TRBV10-3 to TRBJ2-7; possible D gene TRBD1, 5 bases. Germline values: CDR1 ENHRY, CDR2 SYGVKD. V dropped 4 bases and J dropped 0 bases, with 10 bases sitting between them. There are 14 residues in the CDR3. CDR3 bases: TGTGCCATCAGTGGGCAGGGCGTCTCCTACGAGCAGTACGTC. Translated, it gives CAISGQGVSYEQYV.

This chain links TRBV5-5 with TRBJ1-6; D perhaps matches TRBD1 (6 bases). The CDR3 has 14 amino acids. Between the trimmed V and J ends, which lost 6 bases and 6 bases, there was a span of 13 bases. Germline loops: CDR1 SGHKS, CDR2 YYEKEE (reference sequence). The CDR3 spells CASKAGAGNSPLHF. For the CDR3, the DNA is TGTGCCAGCAAGGCAGGGGCGGGTAATTCACCCCTCCACTTT.

The chain combines TRBV9 with TRBJ1-2; a weak D match, TRBD1 (6 bases). Germline V gene sequence: CDR1 SGDLS, CDR2 YYNGEE. This CDR3 is 14 amino acids long. Trimming stripped 4 bases from V and 4 bases from J, with 14 bases between. The CDR3 sequence: CASSFSGGGYGYTF. CDR3 sequence (DNA): TGTGCCAGCAGCTTTAGCGGGGGCGGCTATGGCTACACCTTC.

J is TRBJ2-1 and V is TRBV5-4, with 11 bases matching TRBD2. Germline CDR1 SGHNT, CDR2 YYREEE (reference sequence). Trimming removed 4 bases from V and 3 bases from J; junction bases left unmatched: 18. The CDR3 sequence is 20 residues long. The CDR3 region is CASSLREASGRLWDYNEQFF. In DNA, the CDR3 is TGTGCCAGCAGCCTTAGGGAGGCTAGCGGGAGGCTCTGGGACTACAATGAGCAGTTCTTC.

The rearrangement links TRBV28 to TRBJ2-2; 12 bases are a match to TRBD2. Germline CDR1 reads MDHEN; CDR2 reads SYDVKM. This CDR3 comprises 18 residues. After removal of 7 bases from V and 5 bases from J, the junction contained 14 bases not matched to a gene. The CDR3 DNA reads as TGTGCCAGCACCGCCTCTAGCGGGAGGGAAGGTCGGACCGGGGAGCTGTTTTTT. Amino acids: CASTASSGREGRTGELFF.

This clone was observed a few times. The chain has TRBV27 and TRBJ2-3, with a tentative D call TRBD2 (6 bases). Deletions cut 6 bases from V and 6 bases from J, with 22 bases between. CDR1 is MNHEY, CDR2 SMNVEV, per germline (reference sequence). The CDR3 contains 16 residues. The CDR3 nucleotides are TGTGCCAGCAGCCTGCGACTAGGTCCCGGTTTCGATACGCAGTATTTT. Translated, it gives CASSLRLGPGFDTQYF.

The chain has TRBV2 and TRBJ2-3, with TRBD2 identical over 7 bases. This CDR3 spans 10 amino acids. CDR1 SNHLY and CDR2 FYNNEI come from the germline V gene. The CDR3 DNA reads TGTGCGGGGGGGGAAGATACGCAGTATTTT. It codes for CAGGEDTQYF.

V and J are TRBV10-2 and TRBJ2-4, with D possibly matching TRBD2 (6 bases). Germline CDR1 is WSHSY and CDR2 is SAAADI. V was trimmed by 4 bases and J by 0 bases, leaving 10 bases between them. This CDR3 is 15 amino acids long. The CDR3 region has the DNA TGCGCCAGCAGTGTAGCGGATCTAGCCAAAAACATTCAGTACTTC. Its translation is CASSVADLAKNIQYF.

The rearrangement uses TRBV28 and TRBJ2-1, with D unresolved. Trimming stripped 6 bases from V and 3 bases from J, with 15 bases between. The CDR3 spans 15 residues. Germline CDR1 MDHEN, CDR2 SYDVKM. The CDR3 nucleotides read TGTGCCAGCAGCCTTCCCCCACAGTACTACAATGAGCAGTTCTTC. It encodes CASSLPPQYYNEQFF.

The chain recombines TRBV10-3 with TRBJ1-5; 7 bases agree with TRBD1. The CDR3 length is 13 residues. Germline CDR1 reads ENHRY; CDR2 reads SYGVKD. V lost 8 bases, J lost 7 bases, and 8 bases stayed unmatched. The CDR3 spells CAIGGGIGQPQHF. The CDR3 nucleotides read TGTGCCATCGGAGGGGGCATCGGGCAGCCCCAGCATTTT.

The chain is built from TRBV18 and TRBJ1-5, with unresolved D. This CDR3 has 17 residues. Germline CDR1 KGHSH, CDR2 LQKENI. V lost 4 bases and J lost 1, with 17 bases in between. The CDR3 DNA is TGTGCCAGCTCACAACAGACGGGAGACAAGAGCAATCAGCCCCAGCATTTT. It specifies CASSQQTGDKSNQPQHF.

The V and J genes are TRBV25-1 and TRBJ2-3; 8 bases align to TRBD2. The CDR3 runs 16 residues. After removal of 0 bases from V and 5 bases from J, the junction contained 7 bases not matched to a gene. Per the germline V gene, CDR1 is MGHDK and CDR2 is SYGVNS. This CDR3 reads CASSEYLRGAGDTQYF. DNA of the CDR3: TGTGCCAGCAGTGAATATCTGCGGGGGGCCGGAGATACGCAGTATTTT.

The rearrangement joins TRBV6-5 to TRBJ1-6; 11 bases line up with TRBD1. J lost 9 bases, V lost 6 bases, and 7 bases had no gene match. The CDR3 totals 15 residues. Germline V gene lookup returns CDR1 MNHEY and CDR2 SVGAGI. The CDR3 here is CASRGGTGGGSPLHF. CDR3 coding DNA: TGTGCCAGCAGGGGAGGGACAGGGGGGGGTTCACCCCTCCACTTT.

The J gene is TRBJ2-1, the V gene TRBV30; possibly TRBD2 for D (6 bases). Between the trimmed V and J ends, which lost 4 bases and 0 bases, there was a span of 13 bases. The CDR3 is 15 amino acids. The germline gives CDR1 GTSNPN, CDR2 SVGIG (reference sequence). This CDR3 is CAWTWRGGSYNEQFF. The CDR3 nucleotides read TGTGCCTGGACATGGAGGGGTGGCTCCTACAATGAGCAGTTCTTC. The full variable domain, in which reference TRBV30 and TRBJ2-1 provide the parts outside the CDR3, is SQTIHQWPATLVQPVGSPLSLECTVEGTSNPNLYWYRQAAGRGLQLLFYSVGIGQISSEVPQNLSASRPQDRQFILSSKKLLLSDSGFYLCAWTWRGGSYNEQFFGPGTRLTVL.

This clone was observed once. The chain is built from TRBV9 and TRBJ2-3; D remains ambiguous. The V and J ends lost 5 bases and 4 bases respectively, with 26 bases between them. This CDR3 is built from 18 residues. Germline CDR1 reads SGDLS; CDR2 reads YYNGEE. CDR3 nucleotide sequence: TGTGCCAGCAGTGCAGCCCCGCAGTCGAGGCTCCCCCCAGATACGCAGTATTTT. Translated: CASSAAPQSRLPPDTQYF.

This sequence joins TRBV7-2 and TRBJ2-3; no reliable D call. V dropped 5 bases and J dropped 0 bases, with 9 bases sitting between them. Germline CDR1 reads SGHTA; CDR2 reads FQGNSA. This CDR3 is 14 amino acids long. CDR3 in amino acids: CASSPSLSTDTQYF. As DNA, the CDR3 is TGTGCCAGCAGCCCTTCCCTGAGCACAGATACGCAGTATTTT.

The V gene is TRBV27, the J gene TRBJ1-5; a weak D match, TRBD1 (5 bases). V lost 3 bases and J 6 bases, leaving 9 bases between the germline ends. Looked up from germline, CDR1 is MNHEY and CDR2 is SMNVEV (reference sequence). This CDR3 spans 13 amino acids. This chain's CDR3 is CASSFREGQPQHF. The CDR3, as DNA: TGTGCCAGCAGTTTCAGGGAGGGTCAGCCCCAGCATTTT.

The chain has TRBV29-1 and TRBJ1-6, with a weak D call TRBD1 (6 bases). Trimming removed 7 bases at V and 7 bases at J, with 17 bases between. CDR1 and CDR2 (germline): SQVTM, ANQGSEA. This CDR3 is 14 amino acids long. The CDR3 coding sequence is TGCAGCGCCCCGGAGGACAGATTAAATTCACCCCTCCACTTT. Translating gives CSAPEDRLNSPLHF.

This rearrangement joins TRBV9 to TRBJ2-5; the match to TRBD1 covers 9 bases. Germline-derived CDR1 and CDR2 are SGDLS and YYNGEE. V trimming: 3 bases; J trimming: 5 bases; junction bases outside the gene matches: 11. CDR3 length: 16 residues. CDR3 loop: CASSEGQGFAGETQYF. CDR3 coding DNA: TGTGCCAGCAGCGAAGGACAGGGGTTCGCGGGGGAGACCCAGTACTTC.

This clone was seen only once. V is TRBV30 and J is TRBJ2-1, with D hard to call. This CDR3 is 13 amino acids long. The germline gives CDR1 GTSNPN, CDR2 SVGIG (reference sequence). Trimming pared 1 base from V and 3 bases from J, leaving 7 bases between. CDR3 nucleotide sequence: TGTGCCTGGAGTGCCTACCGCTACAATGAGCAGTTCTTC. Translation: CAWSAYRYNEQFF.

The V call is TRBV14, the J call TRBJ1-2; D is undetermined. V lost 1 base and J lost 4, with 7 bases in between. The CDR3 covers 13 residues. Germline loops: CDR1 SGHDN, CDR2 FVKESK. CDR3 sequence (DNA): TGTGCCAGCAGCCAAGGTCCTATCTATGGCTACACCTTC. This translates into CASSQGPIYGYTF. The variable domain in full, with the rest retrieved from reference TRBV14 and TRBJ1-2, is EAGVTQFPSHSVIEKGQTVTLRCDPISGHDNLYWYRRVMGKEIKFLLHFVKESKQDESGMPNNRFLAERTGGTYSTLKVQPAELEDSGVYFCASSQGPIYGYTFGSGTRLTVV.